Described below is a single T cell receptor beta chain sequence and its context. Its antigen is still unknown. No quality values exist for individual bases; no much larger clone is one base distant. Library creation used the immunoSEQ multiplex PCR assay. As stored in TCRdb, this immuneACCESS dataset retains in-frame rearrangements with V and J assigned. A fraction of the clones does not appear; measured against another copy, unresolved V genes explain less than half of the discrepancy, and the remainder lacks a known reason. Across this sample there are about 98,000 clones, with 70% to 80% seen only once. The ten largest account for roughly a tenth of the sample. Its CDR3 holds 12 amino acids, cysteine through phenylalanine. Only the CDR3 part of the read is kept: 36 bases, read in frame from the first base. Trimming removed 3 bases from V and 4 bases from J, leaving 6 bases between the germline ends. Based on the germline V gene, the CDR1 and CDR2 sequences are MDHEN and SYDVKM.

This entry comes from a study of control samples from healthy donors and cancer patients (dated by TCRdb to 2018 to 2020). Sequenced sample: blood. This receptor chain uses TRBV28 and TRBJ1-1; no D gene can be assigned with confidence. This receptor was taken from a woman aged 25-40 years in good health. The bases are TGTGCCAGCAGTTTTAATCCCACTGAAGCTTTCTTT. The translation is CASSFNPTEAFF.